This T cell receptor beta chain was captured by sequencing in a study of early T cells in non-severe SARS-CoV-2 infection. Whole-study findings and limits: The VDJdb matching leaned toward anti-spike CD8 responses and overlooked private and CD4 specificities.

Each single cDNA molecule received a unique molecular identifier. TCRdb re-called the 5' RACE reads with MiXCR, one entry per CDR3 protein. The sample holds about 39,000 distinct CDR3 sequences, around 6% seen once. This clonotype has ten or more counts. Its antigen remains unidentified. The germline V and J ends were trimmed by 5 bases and 0 bases, with 20 bases remaining between them. Germline V CDR1 and CDR2: MNHNY, SVGAGI (reference sequence). This CDR3 spans 18 amino acids. The input for sequencing was whole blood, taken at baseline. The rearrangement links TRBV6-6 to TRBJ2-4; D could derive from TRBD1 or TRBD2 (5 bases each). The TCR comes from an adult who was a healthcare worker with PCR-confirmed SARS-CoV-2 infection or an uninfected control (not recorded which). The CDR3 is CASSPHQFGGVAKNIQYF. DNA of the CDR3: TGTGCCAGCAGTCCTCACCAATTTGGGGGAGTAGCCAAAAACATTCAGTACTTC.